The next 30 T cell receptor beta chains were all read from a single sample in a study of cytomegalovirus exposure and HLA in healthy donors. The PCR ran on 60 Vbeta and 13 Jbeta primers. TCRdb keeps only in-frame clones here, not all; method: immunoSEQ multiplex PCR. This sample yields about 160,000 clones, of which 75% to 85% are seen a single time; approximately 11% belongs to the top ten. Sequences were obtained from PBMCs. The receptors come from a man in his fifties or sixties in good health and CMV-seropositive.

CDR3 protein: CAWSVNLVEQYF. The CDR3 DNA is TGTGCCTGGAGTGTCAACTTAGTAGAGCAGTACTTC. The rearrangement uses TRBV30 and TRBJ2-7; D gene unclear. The germline V and J ends were trimmed by 0 bases and 7 bases, with 10 bases remaining between them. Germline CDR1 reads GTSNPN; CDR2 reads SVGIG (reference sequence). The length of the CDR3 is 12 residues.

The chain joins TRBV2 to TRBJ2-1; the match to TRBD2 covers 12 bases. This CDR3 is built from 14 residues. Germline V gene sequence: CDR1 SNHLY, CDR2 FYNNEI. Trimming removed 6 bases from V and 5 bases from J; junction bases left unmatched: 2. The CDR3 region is CASSGLAGNNEQFF. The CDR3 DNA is TGTGCCAGCAGCGGACTAGCGGGAAACAATGAGCAGTTCTTC.

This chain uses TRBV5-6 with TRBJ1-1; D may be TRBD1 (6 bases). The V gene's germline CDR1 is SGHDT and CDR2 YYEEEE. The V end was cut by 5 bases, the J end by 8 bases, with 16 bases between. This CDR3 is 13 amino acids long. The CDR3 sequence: CASSVGGRPEAFF. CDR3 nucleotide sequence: TGTGCCAGCAGTGTTGGGGGCAGGCCCGAAGCTTTCTTT.

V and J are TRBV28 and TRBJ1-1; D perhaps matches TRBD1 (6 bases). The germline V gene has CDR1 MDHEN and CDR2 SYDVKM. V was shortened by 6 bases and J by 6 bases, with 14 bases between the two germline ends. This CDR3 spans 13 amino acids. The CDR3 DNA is TGTGCCAGCAGAGCCTACAGGGCCGCTGAAGCTTTCTTT. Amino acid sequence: CASRAYRAAEAFF.

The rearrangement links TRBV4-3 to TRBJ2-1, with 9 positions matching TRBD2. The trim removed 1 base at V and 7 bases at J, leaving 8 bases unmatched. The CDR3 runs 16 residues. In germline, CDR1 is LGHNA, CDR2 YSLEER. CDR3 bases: TGCGCCAGCAGCCAAGGGTTAGCGGGAGTAACGAATGAGCAGTTCTTC. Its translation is CASSQGLAGVTNEQFF.

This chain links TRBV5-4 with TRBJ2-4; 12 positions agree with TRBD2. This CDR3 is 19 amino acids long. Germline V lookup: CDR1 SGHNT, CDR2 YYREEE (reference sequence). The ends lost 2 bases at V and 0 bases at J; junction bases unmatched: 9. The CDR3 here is CASSFGLAGTELAKNIQYF. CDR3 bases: TGTGCCAGCAGCTTTGGACTAGCGGGAACCGAACTAGCCAAAAACATTCAGTACTTC.

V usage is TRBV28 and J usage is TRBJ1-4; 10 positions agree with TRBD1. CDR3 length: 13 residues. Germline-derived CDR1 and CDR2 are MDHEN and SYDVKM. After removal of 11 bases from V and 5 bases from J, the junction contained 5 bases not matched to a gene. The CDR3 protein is CAGRTGGNEKLFF. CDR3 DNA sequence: TGTGCCGGAAGGACAGGGGGAAATGAAAAACTGTTTTTT.

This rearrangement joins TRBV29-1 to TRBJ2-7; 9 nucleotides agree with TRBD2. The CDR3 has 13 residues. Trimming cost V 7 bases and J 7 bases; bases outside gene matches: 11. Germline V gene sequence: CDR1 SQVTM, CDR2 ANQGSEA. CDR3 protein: CSARRLLAGEQYF. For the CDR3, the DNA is TGCAGCGCACGTCGTCTGCTAGCGGGAGAGCAGTACTTC.

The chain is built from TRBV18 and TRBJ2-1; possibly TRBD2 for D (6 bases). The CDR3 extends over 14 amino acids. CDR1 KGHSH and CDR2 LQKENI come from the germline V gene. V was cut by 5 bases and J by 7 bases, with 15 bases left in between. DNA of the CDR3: TGTGCCAGCTCAGTCCGGGGGAATTTGAATGAGCAGTTCTTC. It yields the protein CASSVRGNLNEQFF.

The DNA of the CDR3 is TGTGCCAGCAGTGAAAGATTAGCGACTCACACCGGGGAGCTGTTTTTT. Translating it yields CASSERLATHTGELFF. The chain links TRBV25-1 to TRBJ2-2, with D possibly matching TRBD2 (5 bases). The CDR3 spans 16 residues. V was pared by 2 bases and J by 3 bases, with 13 bases between. The germline gives CDR1 MGHDK, CDR2 SYGVNS.

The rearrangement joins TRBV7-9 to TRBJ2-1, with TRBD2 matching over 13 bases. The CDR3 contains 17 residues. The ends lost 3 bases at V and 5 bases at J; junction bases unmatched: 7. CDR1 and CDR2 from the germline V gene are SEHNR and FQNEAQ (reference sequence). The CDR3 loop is CASSFMGLAGRNNEQFF. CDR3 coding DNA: TGTGCCAGCAGCTTTATGGGACTAGCGGGAAGGAACAATGAGCAGTTCTTC.

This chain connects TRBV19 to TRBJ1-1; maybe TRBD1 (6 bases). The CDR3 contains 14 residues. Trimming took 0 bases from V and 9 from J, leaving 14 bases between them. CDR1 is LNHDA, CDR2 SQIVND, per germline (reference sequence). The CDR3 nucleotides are TGTGCCAGTAGTATAGATCTGAACAGGGATAAAGCTTTCTTT. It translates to CASSIDLNRDKAFF.

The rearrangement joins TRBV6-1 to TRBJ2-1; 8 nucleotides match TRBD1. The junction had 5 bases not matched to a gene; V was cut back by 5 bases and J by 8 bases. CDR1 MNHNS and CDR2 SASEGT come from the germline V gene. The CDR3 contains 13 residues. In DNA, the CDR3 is TGTGCCAGCAGTCTGGACAGGGTGGATGAGCAGTTCTTC. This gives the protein CASSLDRVDEQFF.

Here the CDR3 reads CASSPGARGGLYDTGELFF. The CDR3, as DNA: TGTGCCAGCAGCCCCGGGGCGCGGGGAGGGTTGTATGACACCGGGGAGCTGTTTTTT. The gene calls are TRBV7-2 and TRBJ2-2; 7 bases map to TRBD2. Germline loops: CDR1 SGHTA, CDR2 FQGNSA. V shed 5 bases and J 3 bases; nucleotides not matched to a gene: 18. The CDR3 contains 19 residues.

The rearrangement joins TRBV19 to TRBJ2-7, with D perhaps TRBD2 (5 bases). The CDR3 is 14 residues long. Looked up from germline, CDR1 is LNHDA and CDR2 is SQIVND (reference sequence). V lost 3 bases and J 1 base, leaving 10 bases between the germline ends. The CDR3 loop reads CASSIARGSYEQYF. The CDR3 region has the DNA TGTGCCAGTAGTATCGCCCGGGGATCCTACGAGCAGTACTTC.

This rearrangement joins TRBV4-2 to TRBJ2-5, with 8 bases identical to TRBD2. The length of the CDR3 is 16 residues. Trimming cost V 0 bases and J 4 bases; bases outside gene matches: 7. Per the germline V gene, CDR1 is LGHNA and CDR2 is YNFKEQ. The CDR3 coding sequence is TGTGCCAGCAGCCAAGATCTTCCTAGCGGGTCAGAGACCCAGTACTTC. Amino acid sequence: CASSQDLPSGSETQYF.

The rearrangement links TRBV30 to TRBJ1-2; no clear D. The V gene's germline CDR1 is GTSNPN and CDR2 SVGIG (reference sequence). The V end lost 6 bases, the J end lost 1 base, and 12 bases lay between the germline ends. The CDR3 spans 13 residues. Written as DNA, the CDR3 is TGTGCCTGCGATGACACTTTTAACTATGGCTACACCTTC. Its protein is CACDDTFNYGYTF.

CDR3 sequence (DNA): TGTGCCAGCGGAACCGGACTAGCGGGAGATACGCAGTATTTT. Its protein is CASGTGLAGDTQYF. The gene calls are TRBV28 and TRBJ2-3; 11 nucleotides line up with TRBD2. V lost 8 bases, J lost 5 bases, and 6 bases stayed unmatched. The germline CDR1 and CDR2 sequences are MDHEN and SYDVKM. There are 14 residues in the CDR3.

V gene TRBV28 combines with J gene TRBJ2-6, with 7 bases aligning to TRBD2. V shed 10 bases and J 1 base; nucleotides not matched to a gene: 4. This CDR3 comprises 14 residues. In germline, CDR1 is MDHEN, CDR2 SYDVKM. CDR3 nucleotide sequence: TGTGCCACTTGGGAGGGTTCTGGGGCCAACGTCCTGACTTTC. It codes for CATWEGSGANVLTF.

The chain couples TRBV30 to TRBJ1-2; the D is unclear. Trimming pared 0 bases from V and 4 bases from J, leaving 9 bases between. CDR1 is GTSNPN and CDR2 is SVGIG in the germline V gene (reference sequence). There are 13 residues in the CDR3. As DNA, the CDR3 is TGTGCCTGGAGTGTATTGGGAGGCTATGGCTACACCTTC. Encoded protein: CAWSVLGGYGYTF.

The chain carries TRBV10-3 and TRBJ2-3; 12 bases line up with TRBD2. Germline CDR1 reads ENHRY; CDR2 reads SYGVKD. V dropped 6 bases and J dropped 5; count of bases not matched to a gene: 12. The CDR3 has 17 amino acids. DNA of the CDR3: TGTGCCATCAGCCTCCAGACTAGCGGGGGACGTATAGATACGCAGTATTTT. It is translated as CAISLQTSGGRIDTQYF.

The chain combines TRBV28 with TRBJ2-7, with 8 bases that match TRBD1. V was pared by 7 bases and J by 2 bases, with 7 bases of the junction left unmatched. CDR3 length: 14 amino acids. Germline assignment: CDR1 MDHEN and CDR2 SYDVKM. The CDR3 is CASTQQGVPYEQYF. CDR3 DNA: TGTGCCAGCACTCAACAGGGGGTCCCCTACGAGCAGTACTTC. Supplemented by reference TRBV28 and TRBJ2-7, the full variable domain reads DVKVTQSSRYLVKRTGEKVFLECVQDMDHENMFWYRQDPGLGLRLIYFSYDVKMKEKGDIPEGYSVSREKKERFSLILESASTNQTSMYLCASTQQGVPYEQYFGPGTRLTVT.

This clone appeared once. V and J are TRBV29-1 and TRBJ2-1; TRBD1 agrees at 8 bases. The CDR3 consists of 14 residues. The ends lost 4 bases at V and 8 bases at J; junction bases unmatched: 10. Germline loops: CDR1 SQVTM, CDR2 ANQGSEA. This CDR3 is CSVVKWTGSDEQFF. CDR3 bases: TGCAGCGTTGTGAAGTGGACAGGGTCCGATGAGCAGTTCTTC.

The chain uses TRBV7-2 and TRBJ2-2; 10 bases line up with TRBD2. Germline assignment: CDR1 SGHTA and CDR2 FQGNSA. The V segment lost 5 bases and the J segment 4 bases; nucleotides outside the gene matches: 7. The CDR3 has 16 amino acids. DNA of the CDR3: TGTGCCAGCAGCCCTGGACTAGCGGTCAGCACCGGGGAGCTGTTTTTT. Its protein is CASSPGLAVSTGELFF.

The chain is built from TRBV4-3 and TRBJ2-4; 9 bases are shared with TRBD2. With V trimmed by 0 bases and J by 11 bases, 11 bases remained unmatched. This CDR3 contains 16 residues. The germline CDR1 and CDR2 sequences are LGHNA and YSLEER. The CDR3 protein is CASSQEKVAGAFVQYF. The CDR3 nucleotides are TGCGCCAGCAGCCAAGAGAAGGTAGCGGGAGCTTTTGTTCAGTACTTC.

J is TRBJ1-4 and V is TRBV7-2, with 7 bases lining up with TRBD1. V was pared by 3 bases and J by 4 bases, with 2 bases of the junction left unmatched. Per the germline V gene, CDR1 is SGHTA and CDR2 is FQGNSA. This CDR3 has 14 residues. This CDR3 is CASSLGQHNEKLFF. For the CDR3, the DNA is TGTGCCAGCAGCTTGGGACAGCATAATGAAAAACTGTTTTTT.

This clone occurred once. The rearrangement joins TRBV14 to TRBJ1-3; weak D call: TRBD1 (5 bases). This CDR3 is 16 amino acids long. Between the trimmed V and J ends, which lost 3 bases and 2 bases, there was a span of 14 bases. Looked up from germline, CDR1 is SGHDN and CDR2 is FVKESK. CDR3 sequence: CASSHSLGRAGNTIYF. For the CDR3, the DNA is TGTGCCAGCAGCCATTCTCTAGGCAGGGCTGGAAACACCATATATTTT. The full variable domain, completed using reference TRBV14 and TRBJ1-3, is EAGVTQFPSHSVIEKGQTVTLRCDPISGHDNLYWYRRVMGKEIKFLLHFVKESKQDESGMPNNRFLAERTGGTYSTLKVQPAELEDSGVYFCASSHSLGRAGNTIYFGEGSWLTVV.

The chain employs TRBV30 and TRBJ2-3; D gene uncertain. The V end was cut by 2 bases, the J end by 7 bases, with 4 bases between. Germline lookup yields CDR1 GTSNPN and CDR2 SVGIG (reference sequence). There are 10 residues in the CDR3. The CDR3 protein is CAWSINTQYF. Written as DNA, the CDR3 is TGTGCCTGGAGTATCAATACGCAGTATTTT. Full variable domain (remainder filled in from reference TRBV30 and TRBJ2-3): SQTIHQWPATLVQPVGSPLSLECTVEGTSNPNLYWYRQAAGRGLQLLFYSVGIGQISSEVPQNLSASRPQDRQFILSSKKLLLSDSGFYLCAWSINTQYFGPGTRLTVL.

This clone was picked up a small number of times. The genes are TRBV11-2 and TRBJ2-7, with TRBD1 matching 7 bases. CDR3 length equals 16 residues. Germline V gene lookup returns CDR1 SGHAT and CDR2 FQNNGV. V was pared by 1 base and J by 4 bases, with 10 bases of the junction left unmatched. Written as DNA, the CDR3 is TGTGCCAGCAGCTTAGCCACAGGGGATATTCCGTACGAGCAGTACTTC. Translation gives CASSLATGDIPYEQYF.

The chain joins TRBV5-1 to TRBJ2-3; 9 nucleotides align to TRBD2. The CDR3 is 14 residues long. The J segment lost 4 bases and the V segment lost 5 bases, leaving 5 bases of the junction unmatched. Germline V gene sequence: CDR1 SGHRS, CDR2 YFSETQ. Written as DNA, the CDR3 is TGCGCCAGCAGAAAAGGGACTAGCTCAGATACGCAGTATTTT. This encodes CASRKGTSSDTQYF. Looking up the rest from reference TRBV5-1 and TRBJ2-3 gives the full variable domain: KAGVTQTPRYLIKTRGQQVTLSCSPISGHRSVSWYQQTPGQGLQFLFEYFSETQRNKGNFPGRFSGRQFSNSRSEMNVSTLELGDSALYLCASRKGTSSDTQYFGPGTRLTVL.